The 21 T cell receptor beta chains below come from one sample, sequenced in a study of cytomegalovirus exposure and HLA in healthy donors. Both 60 Vbeta primers and 13 Jbeta primers went into the PCR. Generated by immunoSEQ multiplex PCR, the TCRdb table keeps only in-frame clones and is missing some. This table has under 250,000 clones, approximately 78% appearing once. The sequenced sample was PBMCs. All receptors derive from a woman in her thirties or forties in good health and CMV-seronegative.

The chain is built from TRBV5-1 and TRBJ2-3; 7 bases match TRBD1. J was trimmed by 5 bases and V by 0 bases; bases with no gene match: 12. Germline CDR1 and CDR2: SGHRS and YFSETQ. The CDR3 contains 17 residues. This CDR3 reads CASSLATATGTLDTQYF. The DNA for the CDR3 is TGCGCCAGCAGCTTGGCTACCGCGACAGGGACACTAGATACGCAGTATTTT. The whole variable domain, remainder taken from reference TRBV5-1 and TRBJ2-3, is KAGVTQTPRYLIKTRGQQVTLSCSPISGHRSVSWYQQTPGQGLQFLFEYFSETQRNKGNFPGRFSGRQFSNSRSEMNVSTLELGDSALYLCASSLATATGTLDTQYFGPGTRLTVL.

This clone was found once. V is TRBV2 and J is TRBJ1-4, with 7 positions matching TRBD1. Germline lookup yields CDR1 SNHLY and CDR2 FYNNEI. This CDR3 has 14 residues. V lost 7 bases and J lost 10; bases outside the gene matches: 12. In DNA, the CDR3 is TGTGCCAGCACGGAGTCTACAGGGGTGGCAAAACTGTTTTTT. Its protein is CASTESTGVAKLFF.

The chain couples TRBV28 to TRBJ1-1; D not resolved. CDR1 MDHEN and CDR2 SYDVKM come from the germline V gene. CDR3 length: 12 residues. V was trimmed by 3 bases and J by 8 bases, leaving 10 bases between them. This CDR3 reads CASSLGRREAFF. The CDR3 nucleotides read TGTGCCAGCAGTTTGGGGAGGCGCGAAGCTTTCTTT.

This clone was seen once. This chain joins TRBV5-1 and TRBJ1-2; 10 bases line up with TRBD1. V gave up 3 bases and J gave up 8 bases; unmatched junction bases: 10. In germline, CDR1 is SGHRS, CDR2 YFSETQ. The CDR3 totals 15 residues. CDR3 nucleotide sequence: TGCGCCAGCAGCTCGCCGGACAGGGGGGAGGGAGGCTACACCTTC. It codes for CASSSPDRGEGGYTF.

The gene calls are TRBV7-8 and TRBJ1-5, with a possible D match to TRBD1 (6 bases). The CDR3 extends over 16 amino acids. CDR1 and CDR2 (germline): SGHVS, FQNEAQ. Trimming removed 0 bases from V and 5 bases from J, with 14 bases in between. This CDR3 reads CASSLAGDRYYQPQHF. The CDR3 DNA follows: TGTGCCAGCAGCTTAGCGGGCGACAGGTATTATCAGCCCCAGCATTTT. The full variable domain, with the rest looked up from reference TRBV7-8 and TRBJ1-5, is GAGVSQSPRYKVAKRGQDVALRCDPISGHVSLFWYQQALGQGPEFLTYFQNEAQLDKSGLPSDRFFAERPEGSVSTLKIQRTQQEDSAVYLCASSLAGDRYYQPQHFGDGTRLSIL.

This clone has a single count. The gene calls are TRBV5-1 and TRBJ1-4; TRBD1 might be the D (6 bases). Looked up from germline, CDR1 is SGHRS and CDR2 is YFSETQ. V was shortened by 5 bases and J by 6 bases, with 14 bases between the two germline ends. The CDR3 is 14 residues long. CDR3 protein: CASSRGQPDEKLFF. CDR3 nucleotide sequence: TGCGCCAGCAGTCGCGGACAGCCTGATGAAAAACTGTTTTTT.

The J gene is TRBJ2-7, the V gene TRBV28, with TRBD1 matching 7 bases. This CDR3 is built from 13 residues. The V and J ends lost 3 bases and 2 bases, in that order; junction bases with no gene match: 1. CDR1 MDHEN and CDR2 SYDVKM come from the germline V gene. CDR3 bases: TGTGCCAGCAGTTTTCAGGGGGCCTACGAGCAGTACTTC. It is translated as CASSFQGAYEQYF. The entire variable domain, with the rest obtained from reference TRBV28 and TRBJ2-7, is as follows: DVKVTQSSRYLVKRTGEKVFLECVQDMDHENMFWYRQDPGLGLRLIYFSYDVKMKEKGDIPEGYSVSREKKERFSLILESASTNQTSMYLCASSFQGAYEQYFGPGTRLTVT.

The genes are TRBV6-1 and TRBJ2-5; 8 nucleotides line up with TRBD1. The CDR3 totals 14 residues. V shed 7 bases, J shed 4 bases, and the junction held 8 bases outside the gene matches. Germline V gene lookup returns CDR1 MNHNS and CDR2 SASEGT. The CDR3 sequence: CASTGQGARETQYF. In DNA, the CDR3 is TGTGCCAGCACCGGGCAGGGGGCGCGAGAGACCCAGTACTTC.

V gene TRBV6-1 combines with J gene TRBJ1-3; 7 nucleotides agree with TRBD1. With V trimmed by 8 bases and J by 3 bases, 7 bases remained unmatched. The CDR3 length is 14 residues. The germline V gene encodes CDR1 MNHNS and CDR2 SASEGT. The CDR3 DNA reads TGTGCCAGCCGGACAGGAGCAAATGGAAACACCATATATTTT. It codes for CASRTGANGNTIYF.

V and J are TRBV20-1 and TRBJ2-5; D possibly corresponds to TRBD2 (5 bases). This CDR3 has 11 residues. CDR1 is DFQATT and CDR2 is SNEGSKA in the germline V gene (reference sequence). V lost 6 bases, J lost 4 bases, and 9 bases lay in between. CDR3 sequence (DNA): TGCAGTGCCCCCCGGGGAGAGACCCAGTACTTC. Protein sequence: CSAPRGETQYF.

The V and J genes are TRBV5-1 and TRBJ2-2, with unresolved D. The CDR3 totals 14 residues. CDR1 and CDR2 from the germline V gene are SGHRS and YFSETQ. V lost 0 bases and J lost 4, with 7 bases in between. In DNA form, the CDR3 reads TGCGCCAGCAGCTTGGTTGGAGCCACCGGGGAGCTGTTTTTT. It codes for CASSLVGATGELFF.

This clone has more than one count but fewer than ten. This chain's CDR3 is CASSIQGEYNEQFF. For the CDR3, the DNA is TGTGCCAGTAGTATACAGGGGGAATACAATGAGCAGTTCTTC. The chain recombines TRBV19 with TRBJ2-1, with 7 bases lining up with TRBD1. V was clipped by 2 bases and J by 4 bases; unmatched bases: 2. The CDR3 loop spans 14 amino acids. The germline gives CDR1 LNHDA, CDR2 SQIVND (reference sequence).

The V gene is TRBV27, the J gene TRBJ2-7; D might be TRBD1 (8 bases). The germline V gene encodes CDR1 MNHEY and CDR2 SMNVEV (reference sequence). V dropped 5 bases and J dropped 6 bases, with 20 bases sitting between them. The CDR3 has 15 residues. CDR3 region: CASSTGGAPGGEQYF. The CDR3 region has the DNA TGTGCCAGCAGTACAGGGGGGGCACCTGGGGGCGAGCAGTACTTC.

This chain connects TRBV7-3 to TRBJ1-3; D gene unclear. Germline loops: CDR1 SGHTA, CDR2 FQGTGA. Trimming removed 1 base at V and 2 bases at J, with 9 bases between. The CDR3 is 15 amino acids. The CDR3, as DNA: TGTGCCAGCAGCTTAAATGCGTTCGCTGGAAACACCATATATTTT. Encoded protein: CASSLNAFAGNTIYF.

The chain joins TRBV9 to TRBJ2-2; TRBD2 might be the D (6 bases). V lost 2 bases, J lost 3 bases, and 11 bases lay in between. The CDR3 is made up of 15 amino acids. Germline V gene sequence: CDR1 SGDLS, CDR2 YYNGEE. The CDR3 is CASSVQLADTGELFF. The CDR3 coding sequence is TGTGCCAGCAGCGTCCAACTAGCTGACACCGGGGAGCTGTTTTTT. The full variable domain, in which reference TRBV9 and TRBJ2-2 provide the parts outside the CDR3, is DSGVTQTPKHLITATGQRVTLRCSPRSGDLSVYWYQQSLDQGLQFLIQYYNGEERAKGNILERFSAQQFPDLHSELNLSSLELGDSALYFCASSVQLADTGELFFGEGSRLTVL.

V and J are TRBV4-1 and TRBJ2-5; no clear D. Germline CDR1 is MGHRA and CDR2 is YSYEKL. The V and J ends lost 0 bases and 7 bases respectively, with 9 bases between them. The CDR3 covers 13 residues. CDR3 in amino acids: CASSQDPERTQYF. DNA of the CDR3: TGCGCCAGCAGCCAAGACCCGGAGAGGACCCAGTACTTC.

The chain carries TRBV15 and TRBJ2-3, with 10 bases identical to TRBD1. Per germline, CDR1 LNHNV and CDR2 YYDKDF (reference sequence). CDR3 length: 14 residues. V lost 3 bases, J lost 7 bases, and 4 bases stayed unmatched. CDR3 nucleotides: TGTGCCACCAGCAGGGGACAGGGGACCAATACGCAGTATTTT. This translates into CATSRGQGTNTQYF.

This clone was recorded a few times. The genes are TRBV6-6 and TRBJ1-2; D remains unclear. The CDR3 sequence is 14 residues long. CDR1 and CDR2 from the germline V gene are MNHNY and SVGAGI (reference sequence). Trimming shortened V by 6 bases and J by 1 base, and 12 bases separated the two germline ends. DNA of the CDR3: TGTGCCAGCAGCACCTCGGGATTTAACTATGGCTACACCTTC. It specifies CASSTSGFNYGYTF.

The J gene is TRBJ1-5, the V gene TRBV21-1; no DNA check was done on the table's D call, TRBD1. TRBV21-1 is labeled a pseudogene. The CDR3 sequence is 12 residues long. The CDR3 reads CASSPRQVPQHF. CDR3 bases: TGTGCCAGCAGCCCGCGACAGGTCCCCCAGCATTTT.

This chain links TRBV27 with TRBJ2-3, with 7 bases identical to TRBD1. The germline V gene encodes CDR1 MNHEY and CDR2 SMNVEV (reference sequence). The CDR3 spans 14 residues. Trimming at V came to 5 bases and at J to 5 bases, leaving 7 bases not matched to a gene. In nucleotides, the CDR3 is TGTGCCAGCAGTCCAAACCAGGGGGAAGATACGCAGTATTTT. Amino acid sequence: CASSPNQGEDTQYF.

This rearrangement joins TRBV6-6 to TRBJ2-7, with 8 positions matching TRBD1. This CDR3 contains 13 residues. The germline V gene has CDR1 MNHNY and CDR2 SVGAGI (reference sequence). Trimming took 4 bases from V and 6 from J; bases not matched to a gene: 5. CDR3 in amino acids: CASSSRTGFEQYF. The CDR3 region has the DNA TGTGCCAGCAGTTCCCGGACAGGGTTCGAGCAGTACTTC.